The 29 T cell receptor beta chains given below trace back to one sample, sequenced in a study of STAT3 mutations in large granular lymphocyte leukemia. Whole-study results and caveats: Every T-LGLL patient had at least one immunodominant TCRbeta clonotype.

Sequenced by immunoSEQ multiplex PCR; TCRdb stores in-frame clones only, minus some. There are roughly 17,000 clones in the sample; about nine tenths occur only once, and 45% lies in the top ten. These receptors have no known antigen. Material: peripheral blood mononuclear cells. These TCRs come from a man in his sixties with T-cell large granular lymphocyte leukemia. Some clones in this sample may be carry-over from other donors' samples.

The CDR3 reads CASSPSDTYNEQFF. CDR3 in DNA: TGTGCCAGCTCACCCTCCGACACCTACAATGAGCAGTTCTTC. The rearrangement joins TRBV18 to TRBJ2-1; D is undetermined. Germline lookup yields CDR1 KGHSH and CDR2 LQKENI. V was pared by 3 bases and J by 2 bases, with 8 bases between. The CDR3 runs to 14 residues.

V gene TRBV5-6 combines with J gene TRBJ1-1, with no clear D. The CDR3 is 14 amino acids. Germline values: CDR1 SGHDT, CDR2 YYEEEE. V dropped 2 bases and J dropped 3 bases, with 11 bases sitting between them. CDR3 in DNA: TGTGCCAGCAGCTTAGGGTTCTGGGACACTGAAGCTTTCTTT. Encoded protein: CASSLGFWDTEAFF.

The chain uses TRBV13 and TRBJ2-3; 9 bases map to TRBD1. Trimming removed 4 bases from V and 8 bases from J; junction bases left unmatched: 13. Germline V gene sequence: CDR1 PRHDT, CDR2 FYEKMQ (reference sequence). This CDR3 spans 16 amino acids. CDR3 protein: CASSSRRGQGGLTQYF. The CDR3 DNA reads TGTGCCAGCAGCTCCCGGAGGGGACAGGGAGGCCTTACGCAGTATTTT.

DNA of the CDR3: TGCGCCAGCAGCTTTCCGGGTTACACAGATACGCAGTATTTT. Its protein product is CASSFPGYTDTQYF. The chain has TRBV5-1 and TRBJ2-3; no firm D call. This CDR3 is 14 amino acids long. V was clipped by 2 bases and J by 2 bases, with 9 bases between them. Germline V gene sequence: CDR1 SGHRS, CDR2 YFSETQ.

V is TRBV6-5 and J is TRBJ2-3; 10 positions agree with TRBD2. V trimming: 10 bases; J trimming: 5 bases; junction bases outside the gene matches: 9. Germline assignment: CDR1 MNHEY and CDR2 SVGAGI. The CDR3 runs to 14 residues. Here the CDR3 reads CATLRAGGIDTQYF. The CDR3 bases are TGTGCCACCTTACGAGCGGGAGGGATAGATACGCAGTATTTT.

The chain couples TRBV30 to TRBJ2-7, with D tentatively TRBD1 or TRBD2 (6 bases each). CDR1 GTSNPN and CDR2 SVGIG come from the germline V gene (reference sequence). The CDR3 covers 13 residues. The V end lost 0 bases, the J end lost 4 bases, and 10 bases lay between the germline ends. CDR3 in DNA: TGTGCCTGGAGTGTACTAGGGGGGTACGAGCAGTACTTC. Translated, it gives CAWSVLGGYEQYF.

The chain links TRBV7-8 to TRBJ1-3; D remains ambiguous. The germline CDR1 and CDR2 sequences are SGHVS and FQNEAQ. The CDR3 consists of 14 residues. Trimming cost V 1 base and J 0 bases, with 4 bases left between them. CDR3 region: CASSLGHSGNTIYF. The CDR3 DNA reads TGTGCCAGCAGCTTAGGTCACTCTGGAAACACCATATATTTT.

The chain carries TRBV4-3 and TRBJ2-3; D might be TRBD2 (6 bases). The CDR3 is 14 residues long. From germline, CDR1 is LGHNA and CDR2 YSLEER. V lost 0 bases to trimming and J lost 6 bases, with 10 bases between them. CDR3 coding DNA: TGCGCCAGCAGCCAAGATGGCCGGGGGGATACGCAGTATTTT. It yields the protein CASSQDGRGDTQYF.

This chain joins TRBV15 and TRBJ2-5, with D perhaps TRBD1 or TRBD2 (5 bases each). CDR3 length equals 14 residues. CDR1 is LNHNV and CDR2 is YYDKDF in the germline V gene (reference sequence). V lost 0 bases, J lost 4 bases, and 9 bases lay in between. CDR3 loop: CATSRDRGVETQYF. The DNA for the CDR3 is TGTGCCACCAGCAGAGATAGAGGGGTAGAGACCCAGTACTTC.

The chain combines TRBV14 with TRBJ1-1; D may be TRBD1 (5 bases). Per germline, CDR1 SGHDN and CDR2 FVKESK. The CDR3 contains 15 residues. Trimming took 2 bases from V and 1 from J, leaving 11 bases between them. CDR3 protein: CASSQRRGPNTEAFF. The DNA of the CDR3 is TGTGCCAGCAGCCAACGGCGGGGACCGAACACTGAAGCTTTCTTT.

Remarks on this clone: Other DNA sequences in the same sample also yield this CDR3. This sequence joins TRBV7-2 and TRBJ2-7; D unclear. The V end was cut by 3 bases, the J end by 0 bases, with 3 bases between. Germline V gene lookup returns CDR1 SGHTA and CDR2 FQGNSA. The CDR3 spans 12 residues. The CDR3 region is CASSLTSYEQYF. CDR3 in DNA: TGTGCCAGCAGCTTGACCTCCTACGAGCAGTACTTC.

The chain couples TRBV7-2 to TRBJ2-7; the D gene is possibly TRBD1 (6 bases). V was trimmed by 5 bases and J by 6 bases, leaving 11 bases between them. Germline V gene lookup returns CDR1 SGHTA and CDR2 FQGNSA. The CDR3 length is 12 residues. CDR3 in amino acids: CASSPDSGEQYF. CDR3 nucleotide sequence: TGTGCCAGCAGCCCGGACAGCGGCGAGCAGTACTTC.

This clone occurred once. The rearrangement uses TRBV30 and TRBJ2-3; the D is unclear. V was cut by 7 bases and J by 0 bases, with 11 bases left in between. CDR3 length: 13 residues. Germline CDR1 is GTSNPN and CDR2 is SVGIG (reference sequence). The CDR3 is CASPSASTDTQYF. The CDR3 region has the DNA TGTGCCTCCCCCAGCGCCAGCACAGATACGCAGTATTTT.

This clone was seen a few times. The V and J genes are TRBV29-1 and TRBJ2-1, with D possibly TRBD2 on 6 matching bases. Germline CDR1 SQVTM, CDR2 ANQGSEA. The CDR3 runs 13 residues. Trimming stripped 4 bases from V and 0 bases from J, with 7 bases between. The CDR3 nucleotides read TGCAGCGTTGTCGGGAGCTCCTACAATGAGCAGTTCTTC. This gives the protein CSVVGSSYNEQFF.

This chain connects TRBV7-9 to TRBJ1-1; 7 bases align to TRBD1. Germline CDR1 is SEHNR and CDR2 is FQNEAQ (reference sequence). This CDR3 is 14 amino acids long. J gave up 3 bases and V 5 bases, and 6 bases lay outside the gene matches. For the CDR3, the DNA is TGTGCCAGCAGCCCACAGGGGAGTGACACTGAAGCTTTCTTT. Translation: CASSPQGSDTEAFF.

CDR3: CASSQVDGPRNQPQHF. The DNA for the CDR3 is TGCGCCAGCAGCCAAGTCGACGGGCCTCGCAATCAGCCCCAGCATTTT. The J gene is TRBJ1-5, the V gene TRBV4-1; D unresolved. Trimming pared 1 base from V and 2 bases from J, leaving 12 bases between. The CDR3 sequence is 16 residues long. From germline, CDR1 is MGHRA and CDR2 YSYEKL.

V usage is TRBV18 and J usage is TRBJ2-4; 7 nucleotides agree with TRBD1. This CDR3 is built from 14 residues. CDR1 KGHSH and CDR2 LQKENI come from the germline V gene. Trimming cost V 3 bases and J 7 bases; bases outside gene matches: 6. For the CDR3, the DNA is TGTGCCAGCTCACCTAGACAGGGAGAGAACATTCAGTACTTC. This sequence encodes CASSPRQGENIQYF.

The genes are TRBV13 and TRBJ2-3; perhaps TRBD2 as D (6 bases). V shed 5 bases and J shed 5 bases, with 29 bases lying between them. This CDR3 spans 19 amino acids. The V gene's germline CDR1 is PRHDT and CDR2 FYEKMQ (reference sequence). CDR3: CASSPRVALASRLGDTQYF. The CDR3 DNA sequence: TGTGCCAGCAGCCCTCGGGTTGCTCTAGCGAGCCGGCTGGGAGATACGCAGTATTTT.

The J gene is TRBJ2-7, the V gene TRBV4-3, with a weak D call TRBD1 (6 bases). The CDR3 has 16 amino acids. V lost 7 bases and J lost 2, with 21 bases in between. Germline V CDR1 and CDR2: LGHNA, YSLEER. This CDR3 reads CASTYVAGTPPYEQYF. The CDR3 nucleotides are TGCGCCAGCACCTACGTAGCAGGGACACCTCCCTACGAGCAGTACTTC.

The V call is TRBV5-1, the J call TRBJ1-2, with D tentatively TRBD1 (6 bases). Trimming left V 4 bases short and J 6 bases short, with 13 bases between. The CDR3 contains 13 residues. Germline CDR1 SGHRS, CDR2 YFSETQ. CDR3 nucleotide sequence: TGCGCCAGCAGCGGCGCCAGGGGTGATGGCTACACCTTC. Protein sequence: CASSGARGDGYTF.

V is TRBV18 and J is TRBJ2-2; D may be TRBD2 (6 bases). The CDR3 consists of 20 residues. Trimming removed 2 bases at V and 0 bases at J, with 22 bases between. Germline V gives CDR1 KGHSH, CDR2 LQKENI. The CDR3 region is CASSPTSVGAGSANTGELFF. The CDR3 DNA sequence: TGTGCCAGCTCACCAACTTCGGTCGGGGCGGGGTCCGCGAACACCGGGGAGCTGTTTTTT.

The chain recombines TRBV5-1 with TRBJ2-5, with TRBD1 matching 7 bases. The ends lost 0 bases at V and 7 bases at J; junction bases unmatched: 9. CDR1 is SGHRS and CDR2 is YFSETQ in the germline V gene. This CDR3 is built from 15 residues. The CDR3 region is CASSLGPQGQRTQYF. The DNA of the CDR3 is TGCGCCAGCAGCTTGGGGCCACAGGGGCAGAGGACCCAGTACTTC.

The chain is built from TRBV27 and TRBJ2-1; a possible D gene is TRBD1 (6 bases). The CDR3 consists of 11 residues. The germline CDR1 and CDR2 sequences are MNHEY and SMNVEV (reference sequence). Trimming cost V 0 bases and J 12 bases, with 6 bases left between them. The CDR3 DNA reads TGTGCCAGCAGTTTATCGGGGGCGCAGTTCTTC. Encoded protein: CASSLSGAQFF.

The gene calls are TRBV6-6 and TRBJ1-4; the D gene is possibly TRBD1 (6 bases). Trimming removed 7 bases at V and 8 bases at J, with 17 bases between. This CDR3 has 14 residues. Germline CDR1 reads MNHNY; CDR2 reads SVGAGI (reference sequence). CDR3: CASMERGPGEKLFF. In nucleotides, the CDR3 is TGTGCCAGCATGGAGCGGGGGCCAGGGGAAAAACTGTTTTTT.

This chain links TRBV25-1 with TRBJ1-2, with TRBD1 identical over 7 bases. Germline values: CDR1 MGHDK, CDR2 SYGVNS. The V and J ends lost 5 bases and 5 bases, in that order; junction bases with no gene match: 11. The CDR3 is 15 amino acids. This CDR3 reads CASSPLRGARYGYTF. In DNA form, the CDR3 reads TGTGCCAGCAGTCCACTCAGGGGGGCGAGGTATGGCTACACCTTC.

The sample holds one count of this clone. The chain links TRBV5-6 to TRBJ2-7; D gene unclear. V was clipped by 4 bases and J by 2 bases, with 10 bases between them. Germline V gene data show CDR1 as SGHDT and CDR2 as YYEEEE. The CDR3 is 13 amino acids. CDR3 nucleotide sequence: TGTGCCAGCAGCGCCGGGCCAGCCTACGAGCAGTACTTC. Protein: CASSAGPAYEQYF. Using reference TRBV5-6 and TRBJ2-7 for the parts outside the CDR3, the full variable domain is DAGVTQSPTHLIKTRGQQVTLRCSPKSGHDTVSWYQQALGQGPQFIFQYYEEEERQRGNFPDRFSGHQFPNYSSELNVNALLLGDSALYLCASSAGPAYEQYFGPGTRLTVT.

This clone was observed a few times. The chain couples TRBV5-1 to TRBJ2-1; TRBD2 matches at 7 bases. V lost 6 bases to trimming and J lost 0 bases; unmatched junction nucleotides: 9. This CDR3 region has 16 residues. Per germline, CDR1 SGHRS and CDR2 YFSETQ. CDR3 residues: CASMGLAVDSYNEQFF. CDR3 coding DNA: TGCGCCAGCATGGGTCTAGCGGTCGACTCCTACAATGAGCAGTTCTTC. The whole variable domain, remainder taken from reference TRBV5-1 and TRBJ2-1, is KAGVTQTPRYLIKTRGQQVTLSCSPISGHRSVSWYQQTPGQGLQFLFEYFSETQRNKGNFPGRFSGRQFSNSRSEMNVSTLELGDSALYLCASMGLAVDSYNEQFFGPGTRLTVL.

The rearrangement uses TRBV7-3 and TRBJ2-7, with 7 nucleotides matching TRBD2. The V gene end was trimmed by 5 bases and the J gene end by 2 bases; junction bases not matched to a gene: 9. Germline CDR1 SGHTA, CDR2 FQGTGA. CDR3 length: 15 residues. CDR3 residues: CASSPKPGLPYEQYF. CDR3 sequence (DNA): TGTGCCAGCAGCCCCAAGCCGGGACTACCCTACGAGCAGTACTTC.

The rearrangement joins TRBV18 to TRBJ2-7; possibly TRBD2 for D (5 bases). Germline CDR1 KGHSH, CDR2 LQKENI. The CDR3 length is 15 residues. With 3 bases removed from V and 0 bases from J, the gap between germline ends came to 12 bases. The CDR3, as DNA: TGTGCCAGCTCACCCCGGGATCTCAACTCCTACGAGCAGTACTTC. This sequence encodes CASSPRDLNSYEQYF. The whole variable domain, filled in from reference TRBV18 and TRBJ2-7, reads NAGVMQNPRHLVRRRGQEARLRCSPMKGHSHVYWYRQLPEEGLKFMVYLQKENIIDESGMPKERFSAEFPKEGPSILRIQQVVRGDSAAYFCASSPRDLNSYEQYFGPGTRLTVT.